This T cell receptor beta chain was recovered during a study of human T cells and chemical hapten exposure (dated by TCRdb to the early 2020s). With regard to the full study: For sensitization, 2% DPC in acetone was applied to an approximately 2 cm by approximately 2 cm area of upper inner arm skin. Throughout the study period of around 25 weeks, patients also received therapeutic DPC doses to the scalp every week. Patch testing was performed on the upper back with Finn chambers containing 0.01% DPC, and the patch tests were scored after 6 days according to International Contact Dermatitis Research Group standards. The mostly female patient cohort included alopecia areata with under or over 50% scalp involvement, alopecia totalis and alopecia universalis. Libraries were combined into a pool for sequencing, and differences in TCR yield between samples came mainly from small differences in library volumes within the pool. In alopecia patients, the study followed how the peripheral blood TCR repertoire changed in vivo over primary and secondary sensitization to diphenylcyclopropenone (DPC), a hapten. Blood samples were taken from patients before sensitization (week 0) and then at 2, 6 and about 24 weeks after DPC sensitization. For TCR sequencing, blood came from 25 to 35 alopecia patients at anywhere from one to four time points (pre-sensitization, 2, 6 and 24 weeks). The study at large found these results: Patch test score correlated positively with the number of PT1 expanded TCRs, reaching significance at thresholds 8, 16 and 32 but not at 4. Because all patients had alopecia, a presumed autoimmune disease, the immune response of the patients might differ from that of healthy individuals. DPC sensitization did not change the number of TCRs with a frequency above 1 in 1000, and there was no evidence of changes in global repertoire structure. Significantly more large CDR3 similarity clusters were formed by expanded TCRs than by pre-sensitization or healthy control sets, consistent with antigen-driven responses. Repeated subsampling changed both the strength of the expansion versus patch-test correlation and the threshold at which the correlation became significant.

The time point label, as the study defines it: patch test 3, about 24 weeks after DPC sensitization. The treatment or condition label on this specimen signifies: therapeutic diphenylcyclopropenone sensitization with weekly scalp DPC. At each patch-test visit, blood was drawn before the patch test was applied. Eligible patients were aged 18 to 70, diagnosed with alopecia, deemed suitable for DPC therapy, and excluded if pregnant. Total RNA was extracted from unfractionated whole blood collected in Tempus Blood RNA tubes. Including the terminal cysteine and phenylalanine, the CDR3 comprises 17 residues. Only the CDR3 region is kept as DNA, spanning 51 bases read in frame from base 1. CDR1 and CDR2 are read off the germline V gene (reference sequence) as SEHNR and FQNEAQ. Ends trimmed: V by 4 bases, J by 4 bases; bases unmatched to a gene: 8. Libraries were made using RACE. Sequencing relied on a NextSeq 500. During library preparation, unique molecular identifiers were attached to individual cDNA molecules so that TCRs could be counted quantitatively and reproducibly. Each blood RNA sample was used to sequence both TCR alpha and TCR beta chains. As for how the authors treated the data: A median of roughly 98,000 TCRs per sample was observed, with a range of 23,224 to 690,600. The Decombinator software suite was used to annotate the V, J and CDR3 of the TCR reads. To make PS versus PT1 abundance plots, every sample was subsampled to the same number of TCRs (28,000). Expanded TCRs were defined as absent before sensitization and observed at least eight times at the 2-week time point. The public reads were reprocessed in TCRdb via fastp at Q25 and MiXCR, keeping in-frame beta chains. CDR3 protein sequences are deduplicated, and each keeps its most common genes and DNA. The V and J calls follow TCRdb's processing rather than the paper's. Recorded for this sample are 90,000 to 110,000 distinct CDR3 sequences; under 35% of them occurred a single time. Around 2.7% of the sample is held by the ten biggest clonotypes.

In the case of this clonotype: Its binding antigen is unknown. No qualities accompany the bases; no much larger clone lies one base away.

The V and J segments used are TRBV7-9 and TRBJ2-3; 13 bases in between match TRBD2. This receptor was identified in a man aged 40-49 years with alopecia areata. Some clones in this sample may be carry-over from other donors' samples. The sequenced sample was whole blood, obtained in connection with sensitization to the hapten diphenylcyclopropenone (DPC). The bases are TGTGCCAGCAGCTCAGGACTAGCGGGAGTAAGGTCAGATACGCAGTATTTT. Its translation reads: CASSSGLAGVRSDTQYF.